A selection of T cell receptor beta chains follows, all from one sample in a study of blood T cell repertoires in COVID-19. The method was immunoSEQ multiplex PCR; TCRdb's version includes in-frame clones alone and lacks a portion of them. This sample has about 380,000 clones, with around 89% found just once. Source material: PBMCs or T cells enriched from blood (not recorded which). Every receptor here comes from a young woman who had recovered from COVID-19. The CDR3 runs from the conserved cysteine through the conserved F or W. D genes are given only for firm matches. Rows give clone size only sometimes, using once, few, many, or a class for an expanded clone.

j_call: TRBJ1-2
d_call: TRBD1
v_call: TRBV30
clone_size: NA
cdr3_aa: CARLLPGQAAGYTF
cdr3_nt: TGTGCCCGACTACTTCCGGGACAGGCGGCTGGCTACACCTTC

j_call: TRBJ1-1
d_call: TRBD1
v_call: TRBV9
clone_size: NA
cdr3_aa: CASSAKQGSQHEAFF
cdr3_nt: TGTGCCAGCAGCGCAAAACAGGGGTCGCAACATGAAGCTTTCTTT

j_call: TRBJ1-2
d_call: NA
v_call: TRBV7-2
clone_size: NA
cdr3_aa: CASTDQGFGYGYTF
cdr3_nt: TGTGCCAGCACCGACCAGGGGTTCGGGTATGGCTACACCTTC

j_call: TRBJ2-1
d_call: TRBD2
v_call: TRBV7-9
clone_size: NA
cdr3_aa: CASSPPPRGGIYNEQFF
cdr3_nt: TGTGCCAGCAGCCCACCTCCACGGGGGGGTATCTACAATGAGCAGTTCTTC

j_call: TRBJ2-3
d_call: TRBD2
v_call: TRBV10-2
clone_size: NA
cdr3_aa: CASSELAGTSAGTDTQYF
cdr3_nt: TGCGCCAGCAGTGAGCTCGCCGGGACTAGCGCCGGCACAGATACGCAGTATTTT

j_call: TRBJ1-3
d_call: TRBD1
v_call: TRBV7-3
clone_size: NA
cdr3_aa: CASSSQGETGNTIYF
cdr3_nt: TGTGCCAGCAGCTCGCAGGGGGAAACTGGAAACACCATATATTTT

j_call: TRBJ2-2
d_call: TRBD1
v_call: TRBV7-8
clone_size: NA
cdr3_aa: CASSLRGQGLGSGELFF
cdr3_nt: TGTGCCAGCAGCTTACGTGGACAGGGGTTGGGGTCCGGGGAGCTGTTTTTT

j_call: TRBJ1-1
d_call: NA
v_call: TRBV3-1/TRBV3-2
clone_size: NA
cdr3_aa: CASSQGAEAFF
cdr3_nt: TGTGCCAGCAGCCAAGGAGCCGAAGCTTTCTTT

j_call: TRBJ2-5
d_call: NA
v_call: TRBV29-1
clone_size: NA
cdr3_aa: CSGRGTQYF
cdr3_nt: TGCAGCGGACGGGGGACCCAGTACTTC

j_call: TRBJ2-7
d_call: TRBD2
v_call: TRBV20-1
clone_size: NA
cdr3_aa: CSASGSFSGGGSYEQYF
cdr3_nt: TGCAGTGCTAGTGGTTCGTTTAGCGGGGGGGGCAGCTACGAGCAGTACTTC

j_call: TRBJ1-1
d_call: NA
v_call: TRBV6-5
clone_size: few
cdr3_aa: CASRVPSGTEAFF
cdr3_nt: TGTGCCAGCCGGGTACCGTCTGGGACTGAAGCTTTCTTT

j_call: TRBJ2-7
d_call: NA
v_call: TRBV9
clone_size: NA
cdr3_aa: CASSVETRDIEQYF
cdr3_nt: TGTGCCAGCAGCGTAGAGACCCGGGACATCGAGCAGTACTTC

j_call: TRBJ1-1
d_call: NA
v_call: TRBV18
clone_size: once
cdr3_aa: CASSPVSGEAFF
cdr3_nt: TGTGCCAGCTCACCAGTCTCGGGAGAAGCTTTCTTT

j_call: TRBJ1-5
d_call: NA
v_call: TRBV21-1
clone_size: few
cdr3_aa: CASSNGSRDRGNQPQHF
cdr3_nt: TGTGCCAGCAGCAATGGGTCCCGGGACAGGGGGAATCAGCCCCAGCATTTT